This T cell receptor (beta chain) was observed in a study of vaccination effects on CD4 cells after COVID-19. General study points: Healthy vaccinees had only 1 of 255 vaccine-induced clones cross-react with common cold coronaviruses. The study got few convalescent patients and did not collect any early post-infection timepoints.

ViraFEST expansion of antigen-specific CD4+ T cells with viral peptide pools preceded sequencing. The authors isolated CD4+ T cells after ten to eleven days of culture. Nucleocapsid antibodies stayed negative before and after vaccination, showing no earlier SARS-CoV-2 infection. They grew over 1.5 million PBMC in each well, adding 8.5 to 10 IU/ml IL-2 and approximately 10 ug/ml peptides. Half the medium was replaced with IL-2 medium on days 3 and 7. Sequencing used immunoSEQ multiplex PCR; TCRdb keeps in-frame clones, though not all of them. The profile shows roughly 41,000 clones, about two thirds of them singletons. A remark on this clone: No antigen is known for it.

The CDR3 has 16 amino acids. Trimming took off 4 bases at V and 5 bases at J, with 18 bases between the two ends. From germline, CDR1 is SGHVS and CDR2 FNYEAQ. The input for sequencing was CD4+ T cells from PBMCs cultured with HCoV-OC43 spike peptides, taken before COVID-19 vaccination. Subset indicated: HCoV-OC43 spike overlapping peptide pool stimulation. The receptor's source is a human donor who received a COVID-19 vaccine. The chain employs TRBV7-6 and TRBJ1-3; TRBD1 might be the D (6 bases). In DNA form, the CDR3 reads TGTGCCAGCAGCTCCCCGTCAGGACAGAATAGAAACACCATATATTTT. This gives the protein CASSSPSGQNRNTIYF.